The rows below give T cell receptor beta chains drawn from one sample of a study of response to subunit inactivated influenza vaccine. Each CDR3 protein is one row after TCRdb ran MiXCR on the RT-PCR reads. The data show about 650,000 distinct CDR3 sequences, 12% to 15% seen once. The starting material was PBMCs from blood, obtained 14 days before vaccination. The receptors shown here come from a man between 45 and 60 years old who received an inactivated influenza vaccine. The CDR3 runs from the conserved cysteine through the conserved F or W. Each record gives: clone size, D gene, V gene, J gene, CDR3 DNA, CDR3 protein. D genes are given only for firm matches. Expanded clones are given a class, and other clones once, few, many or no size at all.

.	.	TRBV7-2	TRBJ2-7	TGTGCCAGCAGCTTAGAAACCGCTGGCGAGCAGTACTTC	CASSLETAGEQYF
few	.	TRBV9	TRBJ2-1	TGTGCCAGCAGCGACCCGCCCTCTAGCTCATTAAGCTCCTACAATGAGCAGTTCTTC	CASSDPPSSSLSSYNEQFF
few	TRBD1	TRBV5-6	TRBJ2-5	TGTGCCAGCAGCTTGGGCCCTGACAGGGTCCGTGAGACCCAGTACTTC	CASSLGPDRVRETQYF
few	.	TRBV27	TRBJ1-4	TGTGCCAGCAGTACAGGGACAACTAATGAAAAACTGTTTTTT	CASSTGTTNEKLFF
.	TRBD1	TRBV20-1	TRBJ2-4	TGCAGTGCTAGAGAGTACAGGGGGCTAAACATTCAGTACTTC	CSAREYRGLNIQYF
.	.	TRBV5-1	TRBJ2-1	TGCGCCAGCAGCTTTGACGCGGGGAGCTCCTACAATGAGCAGTTCTTC	CASSFDAGSSYNEQFF
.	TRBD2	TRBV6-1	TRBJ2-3	TGTGCCAGCAGCCCCGGACTAGCTTCCGACACGCAGTATTTT	CASSPGLASDTQYF
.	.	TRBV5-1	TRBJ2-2	TGCGCCAGCAGCTTGACGGGGGAGTCTAACGGGGAGCTGTTTTTT	CASSLTGESNGELFF
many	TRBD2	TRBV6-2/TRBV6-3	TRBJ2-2	TGTGCCAGCAGGGCGGGAGTGTTCACCGGGGAGCTGTTTTTT	CASRAGVFTGELFF
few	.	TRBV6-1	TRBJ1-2	TGTGCCAGCAGCCAACGCGGTGGGGGGAGGAATGGCTACACCTTC	CASSQRGGGRNGYTF
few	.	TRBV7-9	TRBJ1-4	TGTGCCAGCAGCTACTCAGGGAGCATGAATGAAAAACTGTTTTTT	CASSYSGSMNEKLFF
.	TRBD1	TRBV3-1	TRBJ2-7	TGTGCCAGCAGCTCCCGGGACAGCAGAAGCGAGCAGTACTTC	CASSSRDSRSEQYF
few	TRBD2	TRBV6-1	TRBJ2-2	TGTGCCTCAATTCGGGAGGCGAACACCGGGGAGCTGTTTTTT	CASIREANTGELFF
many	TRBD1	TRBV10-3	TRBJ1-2	TGTGCCATCAGTGAGTCGCGGACAGGCGACTATGGCTACACCTTC	CAISESRTGDYGYTF
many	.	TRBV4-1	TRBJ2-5	TGCGCCAGCAGCCAACCTTGGACAGAAGAGACCCAGTACTTC	CASSQPWTEETQYF
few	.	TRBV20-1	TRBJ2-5	TGCAGTGCTAGAGTCCCGGGGGAGACCCAGTACTTC	CSARVPGETQYF
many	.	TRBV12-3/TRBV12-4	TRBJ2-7	TGTGCCAGCAGTCAGACAGGAAACAACGAACGCTTGTACTTC	CASSQTGNNERLYF
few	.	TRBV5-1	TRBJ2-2	TGCGCCAGCACAGACACCGGGGAGCTGTTTTTT	CASTDTGELFF
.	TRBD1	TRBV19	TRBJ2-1	TGTGCCAGTAGTACGGAGGACAGGGGGAATGAGCAGTTCTTC	CASSTEDRGNEQFF
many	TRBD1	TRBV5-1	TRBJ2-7	TGCGCCAGCAGCTTGGTCGGACAGGGGGCTTACGAGCAGTACTTC	CASSLVGQGAYEQYF
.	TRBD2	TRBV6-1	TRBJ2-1	TGTGCCAGCAGTGGCCCGACTAGCGGGAGTCTAAATGAGCAGTTCTTC	CASSGPTSGSLNEQFF
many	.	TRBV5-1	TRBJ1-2	TGCGCCAGCAGCCAAGATTCCTATGGCTACACCTTC	CASSQDSYGYTF
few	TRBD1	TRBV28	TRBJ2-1	TGTGCCAGCAGTACCGCGGGACAGGGGAACAATGAGCAGTTCTTC	CASSTAGQGNNEQFF
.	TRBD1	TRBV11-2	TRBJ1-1	TGTGCCAGCAGCTCCCGACAGGGGATGGGGACTGAAGCTTTCTTT	CASSSRQGMGTEAFF
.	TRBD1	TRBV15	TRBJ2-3	TGTGCCACCATGGACAGGGGCACAGATACGCAGTATTTT	CATMDRGTDTQYF
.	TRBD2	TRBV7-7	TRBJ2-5	TGTGCCAGCGCCAGGGGACTAGCCACCCAAGAGACCCAGTACTTC	CASARGLATQETQYF
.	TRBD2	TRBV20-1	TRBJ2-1	TGCAGTGCTAGAGGGTGGGAGACTAGCGGCTCCAATGAGCAGTTCTTC	CSARGWETSGSNEQFF
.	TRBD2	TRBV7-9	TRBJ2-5	TGTGCCAGCAGCGCGGGACTAGCGTTACAAGAGACCCAGTACTTC	CASSAGLALQETQYF
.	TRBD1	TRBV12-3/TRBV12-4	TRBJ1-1	TGTGCCAGCAGCAGGACCGGGACAGATACTGAAGCTTTCTTT	CASSRTGTDTEAFF
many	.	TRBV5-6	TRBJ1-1	TGTGCCAGCAGCTTCCCAGGGCCGGACACTGAAGCTTTCTTT	CASSFPGPDTEAFF
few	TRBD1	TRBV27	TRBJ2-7	TGTGCCAGCAGGGGCTATGGGACAGGGCTACCCAGGGAATACGAGCAGTACTTC	CASRGYGTGLPREYEQYF
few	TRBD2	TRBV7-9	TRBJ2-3	TGTGCCAGCAGGACCCCGGGACTACCGGAGGGAGTTGCGCAGTATTTT	CASRTPGLPEGVAQYF
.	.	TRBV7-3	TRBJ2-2	TGTGCCAGCAGCCCCTATGCGTCCGGGACTGTGAACACCGGGGAGCTGTTTTTT	CASSPYASGTVNTGELFF
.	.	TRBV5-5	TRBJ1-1	TGTGCCAGCAGCTTGGTTCCTTACGCTGAAGCTTTCTTT	CASSLVPYAEAFF
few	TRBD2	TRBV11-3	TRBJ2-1	TGTGCCAGCAGCTCATCTAGCGGGGGTTTCGACAATGAGCAGTTCTTC	CASSSSSGGFDNEQFF
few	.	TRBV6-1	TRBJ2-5	TGTGCCAGCAGTACAGGGCCCGCTCAAGAGACCCAGTACTTC	CASSTGPAQETQYF
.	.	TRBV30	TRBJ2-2	TGTGCCTGGAGTACGGCGCTCTCCGGGGAGCTGTTTTTT	CAWSTALSGELFF
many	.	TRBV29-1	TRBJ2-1	TGCAGCGTCTTAGACGGCTACAATGAGCAGTTCTTC	CSVLDGYNEQFF
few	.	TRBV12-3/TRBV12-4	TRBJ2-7	TGTGCCAGCAGCCCATTACTAGGTGGGGCCTACGAGCAGTACTTC	CASSPLLGGAYEQYF
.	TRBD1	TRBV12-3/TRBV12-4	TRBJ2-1	TGTGCCAGCAGTACTGACAGGGGGGTACAATCACCGAACAATGAGCAGTTCTTC	CASSTDRGVQSPNNEQFF
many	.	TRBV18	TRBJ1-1	TGTGCCAGCTCACCAAGTGGCGGAACTGAAGCTTTCTTT	CASSPSGGTEAFF
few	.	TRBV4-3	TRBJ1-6	TGCGCCAGCAGCCGCTCGACAGTTAATTCACCCCTCCACTTT	CASSRSTVNSPLHF
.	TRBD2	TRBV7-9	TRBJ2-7	TGTGCCAGCAGCTCCTCAAGACTAGCGGGAGTCTACGAGCAGTACTTC	CASSSSRLAGVYEQYF
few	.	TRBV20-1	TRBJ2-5	TGCAGTGCTAGCCCCAGGGGCAGGTACCAAGAGACCCAGTACTTC	CSASPRGRYQETQYF